This T cell receptor (beta chain) came from a study of brain T cells in children with intractable seizures. Study-wide findings and caveats: Viral specificity was inferred only from CDR3 similarity; HCMV serostatus was unknown.

This CDR3 contains 13 residues. With 6 bases clipped from V and 7 bases from J, the junction kept 3 bases outside the gene matches. Germline values: CDR1 SNHLY, CDR2 FYNNEI. Using immunoSEQ multiplex PCR, the repertoire was profiled, and TCRdb retains in-frame clones only, with some absent. Among 80,000 or so clones, more than 85% were seen once, and the ten largest hold around 1.6%. This clone was counted between two and nine times. Its antigen is currently unknown. Sequencing was limited to surgery cases with top T cell transcript signatures in brain tissue. The chain couples TRBV2 to TRBJ1-6; 7 nucleotides agree with TRBD1. The receptor was derived from a boy younger than two with tuberous sclerosis and intractable seizures. Sequencing used peripheral blood, obtained at surgery. This CDR3 is CASRGTENSPLHF. DNA of the CDR3: TGTGCCAGCAGGGGGACAGAGAATTCACCCCTCCACTTT.